This is a list of T cell receptor beta chains from one sample in a study of shared clonotypes between healthy human individuals. The method was immunoSEQ multiplex PCR; TCRdb's version includes in-frame clones alone and lacks a portion of them. The data contain under 2.5 million clones, 85% to 95% of them seen just once; the ten biggest clones take up approximately 0.39%. The sequenced sample was naive CD4+ T cells from PBMCs. Every receptor here comes from a man aged 18 to 29 in good health. Some clones in this sample may be carry-over from other donors' samples. The CDR3 runs from the conserved cysteine through the conserved F or W. D genes are given only for firm matches. Clone size is shown for a subset of rows, as once, few, many or a class of expanded clone.

cdr3_length | clone_size | j_call | v_call | d_call | cdr3_aa | cdr3_nt
11 | . | TRBJ2-2 | TRBV5-1 | . | CASARTGELFF | TGCGCCAGCGCTCGCACCGGGGAGCTGTTTTTT
13 | once | TRBJ2-3 | TRBV2 | . | CASSGPGADTQYF | TGTGCCAGCAGTGGGCCTGGTGCGGATACGCAGTATTTT
15 | once | TRBJ2-7 | TRBV27 | TRBD1 | CASSFVRDRIYEQYF | TGTGCCAGCAGTTTCGTCCGGGACAGGATCTACGAGCAGTACTTC
16 | few | TRBJ2-2 | TRBV27 | . | CASSFRGTPNTGELFF | TGTGCCAGCAGTTTTCGTGGGACCCCGAACACCGGGGAGCTGTTTTTT
13 | . | TRBJ1-2 | TRBV18 | . | CASSSLRQDGYTF | TGTGCCAGCTCATCGCTACGGCAGGATGGCTACACCTTC
16 | . | TRBJ1-2 | TRBV4-3 | TRBD1 | CASSHPGTGGNYGYTF | TGCGCCAGCAGCCACCCCGGGACAGGGGGTAACTATGGCTACACCTTC
15 | . | TRBJ2-7 | TRBV29-1 | . | CSVRFRPGADYEQYF | TGCAGCGTTCGGTTCCGTCCGGGAGCCGACTACGAGCAGTACTTC
12 | . | TRBJ2-3 | TRBV6-1 | TRBD1 | CASFRGGPQRYF | TGTGCCAGCTTCCGAGGGGGCCCCCAGCGGTATTTT
13 | once | TRBJ2-5 | TRBV5-1 | . | CASSLAEEQTQYF | TGCGCCAGCAGCTTGGCTGAAGAGCAAACCCAGTACTTC
15 | . | TRBJ2-1 | TRBV5-4 | TRBD2 | CASSLGLAGINEQFF | TGTGCCAGCAGCTTGGGACTAGCGGGGATTAATGAGCAGTTCTTC
13 | . | TRBJ2-7 | TRBV29-1 | TRBD1 | CSVEGRGKYEQYF | TGCAGCGTTGAAGGCAGGGGGAAGTACGAGCAGTACTTC
15 | . | TRBJ2-5 | TRBV11-2 | . | CASSLGVDTKETQYF | TGTGCCAGCAGCTTAGGGGTGGACACGAAAGAGACCCAGTACTTC